The TCR beta chain described here comes from a study of T cells in Graves' hyperthyroidism and ophthalmopathy. Germline lookup yields CDR1 PRHDT and CDR2 FYEKMQ (reference sequence). The CDR3 has 15 amino acids. Trimming removed 5 bases from V and 3 bases from J, with 15 bases in between. Template material for amplifying TCR beta CDR3 regions consisted of RNA transcripts. When the TCR CDR3 underwent first-round RT-PCR, the HTBI primer set was used. TCRdb re-derived calls from the multiplex PCR reads in MiXCR, one entry per CDR3 protein. The profile shows 600,000 to 900,000 distinct CDR3 sequences, about a sixth of them singletons. Across 18 months, stable Graves' hyperthyroidism was marked by no progression to ophthalmopathy. Clinicians diagnosed patients from clinical symptoms, serum thyroxine and TRAb, thyroid ultrasound and orbital computed tomography. This clonotype was observed a few times.

The chain links TRBV13 to TRBJ2-3; D perhaps matches TRBD1 (6 bases). This TCR derives from a man younger than 35 with Graves' hyperthyroidism. The specimen sequenced was blood. The CDR3: CASSLDLGATDTQYF. The CDR3 DNA sequence: TGTGCCAGCAGCCTAGACCTGGGGGCAACAGATACGCAGTATTTT. Using reference TRBV13 and TRBJ2-3 for the parts outside the CDR3, the full variable domain is AAGVIQSPRHLIKEKRETATLKCYPIPRHDTVYWYQQGPGQDPQFLISFYEKMQSDKGSIPDRFSAQQFSDYHSELNMSSLELGDSALYFCASSLDLGATDTQYFGPGTRLTVL.